This TCR beta chain is from a study of PD-L1 blockade in urothelial cancer. The wider study: Chemotherapy regimens numbering 0 to 3 had been given to patients. Each blood sample yielded a median of roughly 140,000 T cells.

With regard to this clone: Antigen unknown.

Study-wide findings and caveats: Better survival was predicted when blood TCR clonality before treatment fell below the median.

Per the germline V gene, CDR1 is MGHRA and CDR2 is YSYEKL. V shed 2 bases and J shed 5 bases, with 9 bases lying between them. The CDR3 sequence is 13 residues long. The sample's time point: pretreatment peripheral blood. The assay was immunoSEQ multiplex PCR, and TCRdb's table has in-frame clones only and misses some. Seen here are about 50,000 clones, about 81% observed once, and the top ten hold about 3%. The sample consisted of PBMCs, taken around atezolizumab (anti-PD-L1) treatment. The sequence derives from a man between 70 and 80 years old with urothelial cancer. The chain is built from TRBV4-1 and TRBJ2-5; TRBD2 might be the D (6 bases). CDR3 sequence (DNA): TGCGCCAGCAGCCAACAGGAGGGGGAGACCCAGTACTTC. Its translation is CASSQQEGETQYF.